A single sample is the source of the 8 T cell receptor beta chains below, sequenced in a study of shared clonotypes between healthy human individuals. The data were produced by immunoSEQ multiplex PCR, yet TCRdb's version contains in-frame clones alone and is incomplete. The table has about 600,000 clones, around 97% seen once; the top ten hold around 0.06%. The sequenced sample consisted of naive CD4+ T cells sorted from blood. As for subset: CD45RA+ positively selected. The receptors stem from a woman in her 30s in good health.

This clone is a singleton in its sample. The sample holds other DNA sequences that translate to the same CDR3. The V gene is TRBV5-1, the J gene TRBJ2-6; the D is unclear. V shed 5 bases and J shed 0 bases, with 6 bases lying between them. The CDR3 sequence is 14 residues long. Germline V gene data show CDR1 as SGHRS and CDR2 as YFSETQ. The CDR3 nucleotides are TGCGCCAGCAGTTCTTCCTCTGGGGCCAACGTCCTGACTTTC. It translates to CASSSSSGANVLTF.

This clone was seen a single time. This sequence joins TRBV7-6 and TRBJ1-2; D uncertain. The CDR3 has 12 amino acids. V lost 5 bases to trimming and J lost 11 bases, with 15 bases between them. Germline V gene data show CDR1 as SGHVS and CDR2 as FNYEAQ. This chain's CDR3 is CASSRLGGVYTF. The DNA of the CDR3 is TGTGCCAGCAGCCGCCTCGGCGGGGTATACACCTTC.

Notes on this clone: Its ends do not fully match the called genes, so a read error is possible. The rearrangement links TRBV11-2 to TRBJ2-7; TRBD1 or TRBD2 may be the D gene (6 bases each). CDR1 and CDR2 from the germline V gene are SGHAT and FQNNGV. The CDR3 runs 14 residues. This CDR3 reads CASSTNRDSHEQYF. The CDR3 region has the DNA TGTGCCAGCAGTACTAACAGGGACTCCCACGAGCAGTACTTC.

This clone has a single count. The chain carries TRBV19 and TRBJ2-3, with D hard to call. Germline CDR1 and CDR2: LNHDA and SQIVND (reference sequence). CDR3 length: 14 residues. Trimming stripped 7 bases from V and 2 bases from J, with 13 bases between. The CDR3 nucleotides are TGTGCCAGTAATCGCACAGAGTCCACAGATACGCAGTATTTT. It is translated as CASNRTESTDTQYF.

The rearrangement joins TRBV5-1 to TRBJ2-6; D gene uncertain. V shed 0 bases and J shed 2 bases, with 0 bases lying between them. CDR1 and CDR2 (germline): SGHRS, YFSETQ. The CDR3 runs to 13 residues. The DNA for the CDR3 is TGCGCCAGCAGCTTGGCTGGGGCCAACGTCCTGACTTTC. Its protein product is CASSLAGANVLTF.

The chain uses TRBV5-1 and TRBJ1-2, with 7 bases fitting TRBD1. With V trimmed by 4 bases and J by 8 bases, 11 bases remained unmatched. CDR3 size: 14 residues. CDR1 and CDR2 from the germline V gene are SGHRS and YFSETQ. The DNA of the CDR3 is TGCGCCAGCAGCGAAGGGGACAGAAAGCGGGGCTACACCTTC. Its protein product is CASSEGDRKRGYTF.

The chain couples TRBV7-9 to TRBJ1-2, with 11 bases identical to TRBD1. CDR1 and CDR2 from the germline V gene are SEHNR and FQNEAQ (reference sequence). The CDR3 spans 16 residues. V lost 2 bases, J lost 4 bases, and 6 bases stayed unmatched. CDR3 residues: CASSLKAGQGGYGYTF. The CDR3 DNA is TGTGCCAGCAGCTTAAAAGCGGGACAGGGGGGCTATGGCTACACCTTC. Looking up the rest from reference TRBV7-9 and TRBJ1-2 gives the full variable domain: DTGVSQNPRHKITKRGQNVTFRCDPISEHNRLYWYRQTLGQGPEFLTYFQNEAQLEKSRLLSDRFSAERPKGSFSTLEIQRTEQGDSAMYLCASSLKAGQGGYGYTFGSGTRLTVV.

V and J are TRBV6-5 and TRBJ2-7, with 10 bases fitting TRBD1. Germline V gene sequence: CDR1 MNHEY, CDR2 SVGAGI. The trim removed 6 bases at V and 2 bases at J, leaving 7 bases unmatched. The CDR3 totals 15 residues. The CDR3 protein is CASRPLGTGAYEQYF. The DNA of the CDR3 is TGTGCCAGCAGGCCCCTCGGGACAGGGGCCTACGAGCAGTACTTC.